These 10 T cell receptor beta chains originate from one sample sequenced in a study of blood T cells in healthy people across ages. Primers used in a second PCR of about 6 to 12 cycles were a sample-barcoded 5' primer and a J-beta primer mix. Using its own MiXCR run on the 5' RACE reads, TCRdb lists one record per CDR3 protein. The table shows approximately 800,000 distinct CDR3 sequences, with around two thirds occurring only once. What was sequenced was blood. These receptors were collected from a man younger than 45 in good health.

This clonotype was detected only a few times. V is TRBV20-1 and J is TRBJ2-5; 7 bases fit TRBD1. The V and J ends lost 5 bases and 0 bases, in that order; junction bases with no gene match: 9. This CDR3 is built from 15 residues. Germline V gene data show CDR1 as DFQATT and CDR2 as SNEGSKA (reference sequence). This CDR3 reads CSAPETGHYQETQYF. The CDR3 DNA reads as TGCAGTGCTCCCGAGACAGGGCATTACCAAGAGACCCAGTACTTC.

The chain uses TRBV10-3 and TRBJ2-3, with D tentatively TRBD2 (6 bases). CDR1 is ENHRY and CDR2 is SYGVKD in the germline V gene. There are 13 residues in the CDR3. With 5 bases removed from V and 3 bases from J, the gap between germline ends came to 9 bases. The CDR3 is CAISLEGTDTQYF. The CDR3 nucleotides are TGTGCCATCAGTTTGGAGGGGACAGATACGCAGTATTTT.

The chain links TRBV2 to TRBJ2-3; 12 bases are shared with TRBD2. This CDR3 region has 18 residues. Germline V gene sequence: CDR1 SNHLY, CDR2 FYNNEI. Germline trimming cut 4 bases from V and 2 bases from J; bases unmatched to any gene: 10. The CDR3 loop is CASSVSLAGGTYTDTQYF. CDR3 nucleotides: TGTGCCAGCAGTGTCTCGCTAGCGGGGGGGACCTACACAGATACGCAGTATTTT.

This chain joins TRBV13 and TRBJ2-6, with 8 bases that match TRBD1. Trimming took 0 bases from V and 0 from J; bases not matched to a gene: 7. CDR1 is PRHDT, CDR2 FYEKMQ, per germline (reference sequence). The CDR3 runs to 19 residues. The CDR3 reads CASSLGIQGALSGANVLTF. The DNA for the CDR3 is TGTGCCAGCAGCTTAGGAATCCAGGGGGCCCTCTCTGGGGCCAACGTCCTGACTTTC.

The genes are TRBV28 and TRBJ1-2; perhaps TRBD1 as D (5 bases). CDR1 MDHEN and CDR2 SYDVKM come from the germline V gene. This CDR3 has 15 residues. The V and J ends lost 6 bases and 4 bases respectively, with 18 bases between them. The CDR3 reads CASSSPGADFYGYTF. The DNA of the CDR3 is TGTGCCAGCAGCTCCCCTGGGGCAGACTTCTATGGCTACACCTTC.

The rearrangement uses TRBV15 and TRBJ2-4, with TRBD2 matching over 9 bases. Gene TRBJ2-5 matches the end of the DNA better, so the J call may be wrong. This CDR3 comprises 14 residues. CDR1 and CDR2 (germline): LNHNV, YYDKDF (reference sequence). This CDR3 reads CATSRGLAEETQYF. The CDR3 region has the DNA TGTGCCACCAGCAGAGGACTAGCGGAAGAGACCCAGTACTTC.

The chain combines TRBV14 with TRBJ1-4; D remains ambiguous. Germline CDR1 and CDR2: SGHDN and FVKESK. Trimming cost V 4 bases and J 5 bases, with 8 bases left between them. The CDR3 covers 13 residues. The CDR3 spells CASSRQVNEKLFF. The CDR3 DNA reads as TGTGCCAGCAGCCGGCAGGTGAATGAAAAACTGTTTTTT.

The chain couples TRBV4-3 to TRBJ2-5; 9 positions agree with TRBD2. V dropped 1 base and J dropped 4; count of bases not matched to a gene: 10. The CDR3 totals 17 residues. The germline gives CDR1 LGHNA, CDR2 YSLEER. The CDR3 protein is CASSQVEAGGIGETQYF. CDR3 DNA sequence: TGCGCCAGCAGCCAAGTCGAAGCGGGGGGTATCGGAGAGACCCAGTACTTC.

This chain joins TRBV6-1 and TRBJ2-5; no clear D gene. CDR3 length: 15 residues. V was trimmed by 8 bases and J by 5 bases, leaving 21 bases between them. Germline values: CDR1 MNHNS, CDR2 SASEGT. CDR3 residues: CASDLPSPARETQYF. The CDR3 region has the DNA TGTGCCAGCGATCTACCTTCGCCAGCTCGGGAGACCCAGTACTTC.

The CDR3 sequence: CASRNPQDLTLYEQYF. The CDR3 coding sequence is TGTGCCAGCAGGAATCCACAGGATTTGACTCTCTACGAGCAGTACTTC. This chain links TRBV2 with TRBJ2-1; a weak D match, TRBD1 (5 bases). The assigned J gene may be wrong: the sequence end matches TRBJ2-7 better. Germline CDR1 is SNHLY and CDR2 is FYNNEI. This CDR3 has 16 amino acids.